These T cell receptor beta chains were read from a single sample in a study of T cell responses to AZD1222 COVID-19 vaccine. Profiled with immunoSEQ multiplex PCR; TCRdb holds only in-frame clones, not every one. This table holds some 86,000 clones, about 84% found once. Sequencing used peripheral blood, obtained on day 0 of AZD1222 vaccination. Every receptor here comes from an adult in good health. Each CDR3 is given with its conserved first and last residue. Fields, in order: clone size, J gene, V gene, D gene, CDR3 protein, CDR3 DNA. D genes are given only for firm matches. Size tells how often a clone was seen (once, few, many) or the class of an expanded clone, and some rows leave it out.

. TRBJ1-2 TRBV6-5 . CATGGAGRYGYTF TGTGCCACCGGCGGCGCAGGGAGGTATGGCTACACCTTC
once TRBJ2-2 TRBV11-3 TRBD2 CASSFALVAGGTGELFF TGTGCCAGCAGCTTCGCCCTTGTAGCGGGAGGGACCGGGGAGCTGTTTTTT
. TRBJ1-3 TRBV7-8 . CASSQEYGTIYF TGTGCCAGCAGCCAGGAGTATGGCACCATATATTTT
few TRBJ2-7 TRBV5-4 . CASSARAAHSFEQYF TGTGCCAGCAGCGCGCGCGCGGCCCATTCCTTCGAGCAGTACTTC
. TRBJ1-2 TRBV6-5 . CASSYPDGHGYTF TGTGCCAGCAGTTACCCGGACGGCCATGGCTACACCTTC
few TRBJ1-4 TRBV5-4 . CASSPGLVNEKLFF TGTGCCAGCAGCCCAGGGTTGGTTAATGAAAAACTGTTTTTT
. TRBJ2-7 TRBV30 . CAWSRVGLPLNEAYEQYF TGTGCCTGGAGTAGAGTAGGACTACCTCTAAACGAAGCCTACGAGCAGTACTTC
. TRBJ2-3 TRBV10-1 . CASSEPGATDTQYF TGCGCCAGCAGTGAACCGGGAGCCACAGATACGCAGTATTTT
. TRBJ2-7 TRBV7-8 . CASSSTERGLSYEQYF TGTGCCAGCAGCTCAACGGAGAGGGGATTGTCCTACGAGCAGTACTTC
. TRBJ1-1 TRBV5-1 . CASSLGGARGEAFF TGCGCCAGCAGCTTGGGGGGGGCGCGGGGAGAAGCTTTCTTT